This entry concerns a single TCR beta chain. Its antigen is unidentified. TCRdb re-derived calls from the reads in MiXCR, one entry per CDR3 protein. Here the sample spans roughly 990,000 distinct CDR3 sequences, approximately 31% being singletons. This entry belongs to a study of T cell repertoires in cytomegalovirus infection. As for the study in general: Recently identified HLA-C-restricted CMV epitopes were used, and well-studied HLA-B-restricted CMV epitopes were used as well. The public TCR beta signatures pointed to both CMV infection and matching HLA type.

Whole-study findings and limits: Ex vivo responses were dominated by HLA-C-restricted CMV-specific TCR beta clonotypes.

The material was cultured CD8+ T cells from PBMCs, obtained from culture after CMV antigen stimulation. The TCR sequence derives from a human donor in good health (CMV status not recorded). Some clones in this sample may be carry-over from other donors' samples.

In nucleotides, the CDR3 is TGTGCCAGCAGCCACCGGGACAGACATAATGAAAAACTGTTTTTT. Its translation: CASSHRDRHNEKLFF. The V call is TRBV7-9, the J call TRBJ1-4; 7 bases align to TRBD1. V shed 5 bases, J shed 4 bases, and the junction held 7 bases outside the gene matches. In germline, CDR1 is SEHNR, CDR2 FQNEAQ (reference sequence). The CDR3 totals 15 residues.